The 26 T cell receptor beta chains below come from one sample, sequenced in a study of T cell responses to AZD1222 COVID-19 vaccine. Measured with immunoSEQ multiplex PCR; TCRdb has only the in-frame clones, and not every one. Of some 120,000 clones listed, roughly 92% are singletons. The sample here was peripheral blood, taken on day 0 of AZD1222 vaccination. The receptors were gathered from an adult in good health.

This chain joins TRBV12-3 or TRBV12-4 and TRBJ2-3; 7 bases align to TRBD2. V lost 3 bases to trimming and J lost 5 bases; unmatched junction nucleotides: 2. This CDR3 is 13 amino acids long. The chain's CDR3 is CASSLGGVDTQYF. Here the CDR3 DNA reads TGTGCCAGCAGTTTGGGGGGGGTAGATACGCAGTATTTT.

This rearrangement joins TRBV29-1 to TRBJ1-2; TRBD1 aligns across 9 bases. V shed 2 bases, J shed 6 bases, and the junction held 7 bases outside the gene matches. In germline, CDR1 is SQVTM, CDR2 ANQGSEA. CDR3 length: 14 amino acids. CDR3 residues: CSVEKQGAGHGYTF. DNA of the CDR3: TGCAGCGTTGAAAAACAGGGGGCAGGCCATGGCTACACCTTC. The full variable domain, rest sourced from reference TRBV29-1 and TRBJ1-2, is SAVISQKPSRDICQRGTSLTIQCQVDSQVTMMFWYRQQPGQSLTLIATANQGSEATYESGFVIDKFPISRPNLTFSTLTVSNMSPEDSSIYLCSVEKQGAGHGYTFGSGTRLTVV.

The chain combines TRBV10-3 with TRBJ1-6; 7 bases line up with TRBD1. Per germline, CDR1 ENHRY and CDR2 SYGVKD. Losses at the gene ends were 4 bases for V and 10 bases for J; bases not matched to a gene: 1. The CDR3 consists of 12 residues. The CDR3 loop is CAISGTGSPLHF. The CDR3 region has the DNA TGTGCCATCAGTGGGACAGGATCACCCCTCCACTTT.

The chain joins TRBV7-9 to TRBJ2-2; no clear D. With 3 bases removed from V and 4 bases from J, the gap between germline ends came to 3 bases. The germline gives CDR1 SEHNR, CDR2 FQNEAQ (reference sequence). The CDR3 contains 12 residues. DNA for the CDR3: TGTGCCAGCAGCTTCTTCACCGGGGAGCTGTTTTTT. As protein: CASSFFTGELFF.

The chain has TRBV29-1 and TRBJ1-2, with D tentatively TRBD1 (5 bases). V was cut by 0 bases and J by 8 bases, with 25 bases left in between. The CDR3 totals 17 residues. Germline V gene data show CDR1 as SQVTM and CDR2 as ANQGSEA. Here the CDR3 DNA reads TGCAGCGTTGAAGATCTTCAGAGACTGGGACCCGGTCGGGGCTACACCTTC. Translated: CSVEDLQRLGPGRGYTF. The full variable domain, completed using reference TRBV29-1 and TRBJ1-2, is SAVISQKPSRDICQRGTSLTIQCQVDSQVTMMFWYRQQPGQSLTLIATANQGSEATYESGFVIDKFPISRPNLTFSTLTVSNMSPEDSSIYLCSVEDLQRLGPGRGYTFGSGTRLTVV.

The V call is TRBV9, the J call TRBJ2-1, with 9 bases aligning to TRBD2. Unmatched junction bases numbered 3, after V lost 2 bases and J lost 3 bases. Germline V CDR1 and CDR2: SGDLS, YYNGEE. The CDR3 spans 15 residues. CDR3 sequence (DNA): TGTGCCAGCAGCGTTAGCGGGGGAGTCTACAATGAGCAGTTCTTC. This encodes CASSVSGGVYNEQFF.

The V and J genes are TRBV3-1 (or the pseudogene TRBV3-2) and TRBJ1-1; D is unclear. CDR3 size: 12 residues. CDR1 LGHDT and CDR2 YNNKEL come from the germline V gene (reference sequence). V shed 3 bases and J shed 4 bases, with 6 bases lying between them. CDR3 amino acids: CASSQLGTEAFF. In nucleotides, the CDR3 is TGTGCCAGCAGCCAGCTTGGCACTGAAGCTTTCTTT.

In DNA, the CDR3 is TGTGCCAGCAGTTCCAGGGGGGGAAGGCAAGAGACCCAGTACTTC. This codes for CASSSRGGRQETQYF. The V call is TRBV6-6, the J call TRBJ2-5; D tentatively reads TRBD1 or TRBD2 (7 bases each). Looked up from germline, CDR1 is MNHNY and CDR2 is SVGAGI (reference sequence). The CDR3 runs 15 residues. V was pared by 4 bases and J by 2 bases, with 14 bases between.

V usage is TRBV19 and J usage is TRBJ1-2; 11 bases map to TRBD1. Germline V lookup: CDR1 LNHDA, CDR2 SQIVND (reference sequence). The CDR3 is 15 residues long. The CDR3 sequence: CVEFGQGAEDYGYTF. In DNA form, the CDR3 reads TGTGTCGAGTTTGGACAGGGGGCAGAAGACTATGGCTACACCTTC.

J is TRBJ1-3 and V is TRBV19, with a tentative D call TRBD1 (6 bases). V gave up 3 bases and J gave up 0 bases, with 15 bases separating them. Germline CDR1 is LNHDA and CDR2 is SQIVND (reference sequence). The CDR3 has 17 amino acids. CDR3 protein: CASSIGGSQSSGNTIYF. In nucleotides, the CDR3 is TGTGCCAGTAGTATCGGGGGCAGCCAGAGCTCTGGAAACACCATATATTTT. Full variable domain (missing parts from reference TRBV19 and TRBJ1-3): DGGITQSPKYLFRKEGQNVTLSCEQNLNHDAMYWYRQDPGQGLRLIYYSQIVNDFQKGDIAEGYSVSREKKESFPLTVTSAQKNPTAFYLCASSIGGSQSSGNTIYFGEGSWLTVV.

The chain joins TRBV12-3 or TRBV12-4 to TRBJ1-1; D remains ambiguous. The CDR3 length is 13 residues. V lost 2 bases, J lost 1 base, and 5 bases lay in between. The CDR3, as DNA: TGTGCCAGCAGTTTAATCCAGAACACTGAAGCTTTCTTT. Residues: CASSLIQNTEAFF.

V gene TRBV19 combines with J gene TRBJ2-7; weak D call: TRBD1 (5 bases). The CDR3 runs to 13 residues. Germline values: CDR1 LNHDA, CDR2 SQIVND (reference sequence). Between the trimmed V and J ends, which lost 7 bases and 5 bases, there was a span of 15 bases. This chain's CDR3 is CASTPGPGHEQYF. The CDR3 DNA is TGTGCCAGTACCCCAGGGCCAGGGCACGAGCAGTACTTC.

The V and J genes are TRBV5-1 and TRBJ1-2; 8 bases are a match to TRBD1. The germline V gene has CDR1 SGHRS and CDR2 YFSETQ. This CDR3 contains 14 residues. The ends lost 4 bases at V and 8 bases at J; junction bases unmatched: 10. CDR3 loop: CASSQDRAAMGYTF. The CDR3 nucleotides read TGCGCCAGCAGCCAGGACAGGGCCGCTATGGGCTACACCTTC.

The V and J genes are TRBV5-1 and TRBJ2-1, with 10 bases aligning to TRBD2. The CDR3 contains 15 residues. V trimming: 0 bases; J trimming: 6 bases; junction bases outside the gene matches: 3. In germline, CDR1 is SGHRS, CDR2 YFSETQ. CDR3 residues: CASSLAASGGNEQFF. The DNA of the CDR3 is TGCGCCAGCAGCTTGGCGGCTAGCGGGGGCAATGAGCAGTTCTTC.

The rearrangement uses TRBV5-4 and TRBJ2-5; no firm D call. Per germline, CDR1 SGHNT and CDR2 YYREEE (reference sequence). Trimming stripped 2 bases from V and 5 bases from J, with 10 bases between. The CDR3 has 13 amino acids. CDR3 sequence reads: CASSFYGLETQYF. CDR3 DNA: TGTGCCAGCAGCTTTTATGGGTTGGAGACCCAGTACTTC.

CDR3 bases: TGTGCCAGCAGTTACGGGTCAGGTAGCACAGATACGCAGTATTTT. This encodes CASSYGSGSTDTQYF. The chain uses TRBV6-5 and TRBJ2-3; D is undetermined. Trimming removed 2 bases from V and 0 bases from J, with 9 bases in between. CDR3 length: 15 amino acids. Per germline, CDR1 MNHEY and CDR2 SVGAGI.

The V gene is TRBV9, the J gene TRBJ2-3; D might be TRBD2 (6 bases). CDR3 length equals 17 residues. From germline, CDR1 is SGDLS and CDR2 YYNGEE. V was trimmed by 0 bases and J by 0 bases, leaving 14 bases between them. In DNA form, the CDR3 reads TGTGCCAGCAGCGTAGCTGGGGCGGGGCCTAGCACAGATACGCAGTATTTT. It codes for CASSVAGAGPSTDTQYF. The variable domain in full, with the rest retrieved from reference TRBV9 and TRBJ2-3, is DSGVTQTPKHLITATGQRVTLRCSPRSGDLSVYWYQQSLDQGLQFLIQYYNGEERAKGNILERFSAQQFPDLHSELNLSSLELGDSALYFCASSVAGAGPSTDTQYFGPGTRLTVL.

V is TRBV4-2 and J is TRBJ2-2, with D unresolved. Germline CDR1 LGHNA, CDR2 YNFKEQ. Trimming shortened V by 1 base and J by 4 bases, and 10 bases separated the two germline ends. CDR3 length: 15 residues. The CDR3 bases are TGTGCCAGCAGCCAAGGGAGCCCCCTCACCGGGGAGCTGTTTTTT. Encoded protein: CASSQGSPLTGELFF.

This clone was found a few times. The CDR3 DNA follows: TGTGCCAGCTCACCGGACAGGGGGGGAGACTATGGCTACACCTTC. Residues: CASSPDRGGDYGYTF. The chain carries TRBV18 and TRBJ1-2, with 10 bases that match TRBD1. Looked up from germline, CDR1 is KGHSH and CDR2 is LQKENI. The junction had 4 bases not matched to a gene; V was cut back by 3 bases and J by 3 bases. The CDR3 runs 15 residues.

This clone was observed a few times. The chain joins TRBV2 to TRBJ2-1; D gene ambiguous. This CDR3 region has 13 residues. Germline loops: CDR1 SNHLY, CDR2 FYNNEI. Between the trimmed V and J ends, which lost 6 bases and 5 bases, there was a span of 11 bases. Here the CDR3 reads CASSSDWNNEQFF. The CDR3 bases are TGTGCCAGCAGCTCCGACTGGAACAATGAGCAGTTCTTC. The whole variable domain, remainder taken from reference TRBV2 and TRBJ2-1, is EPEVTQTPSHQVTQMGQEVILRCVPISNHLYFYWYRQILGQKVEFLVSFYNNEISEKSEIFDDQFSVERPDGSNFTLKIRSTKLEDSAMYFCASSSDWNNEQFFGPGTRLTVL.

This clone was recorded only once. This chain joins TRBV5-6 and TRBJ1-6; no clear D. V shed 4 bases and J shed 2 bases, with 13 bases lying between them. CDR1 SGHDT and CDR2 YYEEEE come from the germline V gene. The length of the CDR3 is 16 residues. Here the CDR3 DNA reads TGTGCCAGCAGCATTCTGAGGGCAACCTATAATTCACCCCTCCACTTT. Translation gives CASSILRATYNSPLHF.

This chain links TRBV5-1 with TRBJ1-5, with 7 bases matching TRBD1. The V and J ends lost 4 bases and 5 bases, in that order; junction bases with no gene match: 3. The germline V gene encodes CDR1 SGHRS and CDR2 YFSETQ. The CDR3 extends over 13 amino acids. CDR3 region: CASSPDRDQPQHF. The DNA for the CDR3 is TGCGCCAGCAGCCCAGACAGGGATCAGCCCCAGCATTTT. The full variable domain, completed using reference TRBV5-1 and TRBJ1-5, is KAGVTQTPRYLIKTRGQQVTLSCSPISGHRSVSWYQQTPGQGLQFLFEYFSETQRNKGNFPGRFSGRQFSNSRSEMNVSTLELGDSALYLCASSPDRDQPQHFGDGTRLSIL.

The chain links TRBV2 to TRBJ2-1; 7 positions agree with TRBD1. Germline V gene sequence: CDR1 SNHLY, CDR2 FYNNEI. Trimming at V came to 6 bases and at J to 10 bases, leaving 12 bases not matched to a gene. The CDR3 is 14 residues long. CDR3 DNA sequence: TGTGCCAGCAGAGAGGGGACAGCGGCAGCCGAGCAGTTCTTC. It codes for CASREGTAAAEQFF.

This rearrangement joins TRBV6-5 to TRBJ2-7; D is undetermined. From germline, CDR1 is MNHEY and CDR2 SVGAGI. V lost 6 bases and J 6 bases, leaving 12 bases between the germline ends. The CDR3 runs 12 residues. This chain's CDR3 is CASSVSYPEQYF. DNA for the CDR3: TGTGCCAGCAGCGTAAGTTATCCCGAGCAGTACTTC.

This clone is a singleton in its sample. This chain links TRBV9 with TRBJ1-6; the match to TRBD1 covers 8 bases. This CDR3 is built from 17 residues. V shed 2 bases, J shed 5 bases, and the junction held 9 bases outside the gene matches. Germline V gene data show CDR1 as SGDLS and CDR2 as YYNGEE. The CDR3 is CASSVDRERGDNSPLHF. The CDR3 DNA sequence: TGTGCCAGCAGCGTGGACAGGGAAAGGGGCGATAATTCACCCCTCCACTTT.

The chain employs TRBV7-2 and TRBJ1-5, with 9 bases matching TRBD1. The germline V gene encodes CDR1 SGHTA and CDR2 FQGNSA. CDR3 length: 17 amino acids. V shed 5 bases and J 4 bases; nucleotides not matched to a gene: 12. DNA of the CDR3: TGTGCCAGCAGCCCATTTCGCGGGGACAGGGATAATCAGCCCCAGCATTTT. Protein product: CASSPFRGDRDNQPQHF.